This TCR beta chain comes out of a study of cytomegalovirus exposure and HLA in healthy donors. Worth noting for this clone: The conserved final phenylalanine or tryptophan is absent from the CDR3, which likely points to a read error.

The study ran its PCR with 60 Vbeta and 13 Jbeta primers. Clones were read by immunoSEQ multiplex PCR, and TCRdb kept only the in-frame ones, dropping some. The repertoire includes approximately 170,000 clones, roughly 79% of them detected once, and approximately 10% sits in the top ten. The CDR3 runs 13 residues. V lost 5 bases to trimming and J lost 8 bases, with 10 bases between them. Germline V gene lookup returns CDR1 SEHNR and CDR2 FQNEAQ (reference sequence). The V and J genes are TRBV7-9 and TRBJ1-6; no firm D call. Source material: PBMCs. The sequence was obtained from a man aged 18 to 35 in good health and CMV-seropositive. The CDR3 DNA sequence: TGTGCCAGCAGCCGGACGGGAGATTCACCCCTCCACCTT. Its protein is CASSRTGDSPLHL.